The 12 T cell receptor beta chains given below trace back to one sample, sequenced in a study of blood T cell repertoires in COVID-19. Data came from immunoSEQ multiplex PCR; TCRdb stores just in-frame clones and leaves some out. The repertoire holds about 90,000 clones, with just under 85% as singletons. Sequencing was done on a sample of peripheral blood. The receptors stem from a man aged 50 or older with acute or convalescent COVID-19.

This rearrangement joins TRBV5-1 to TRBJ2-4, with 8 positions matching TRBD1. Germline loops: CDR1 SGHRS, CDR2 YFSETQ. The CDR3 has 19 residues. The ends lost 0 bases at V and 0 bases at J; junction bases unmatched: 11. The CDR3 region is CASSLVGTGPNLAKNIQYF. The CDR3 coding sequence is TGCGCCAGCAGCTTGGTCGGGACAGGACCCAATCTAGCCAAAAACATTCAGTACTTC. The entire variable domain, with the rest obtained from reference TRBV5-1 and TRBJ2-4, is as follows: KAGVTQTPRYLIKTRGQQVTLSCSPISGHRSVSWYQQTPGQGLQFLFEYFSETQRNKGNFPGRFSGRQFSNSRSEMNVSTLELGDSALYLCASSLVGTGPNLAKNIQYFGAGTRLSVL.

The chain employs TRBV18 and TRBJ1-2; 8 positions match TRBD1. J gave up 4 bases and V 2 bases, and 6 bases lay outside the gene matches. The CDR3 contains 15 residues. Germline V gene sequence: CDR1 KGHSH, CDR2 LQKENI. The DNA for the CDR3 is TGTGCCAGCTCACCAGACGGACAGGGACGCTATGGCTACACCTTC. Translation gives CASSPDGQGRYGYTF.

The chain has TRBV7-7 and TRBJ2-7; D not resolved. The CDR3 covers 12 residues. The germline V gene has CDR1 SSHAT and CDR2 FNYEAQ (reference sequence). The germline V and J ends were trimmed by 5 bases and 0 bases, with 5 bases remaining between them. The CDR3 loop reads CASSPRSYEQYF. The CDR3 DNA sequence: TGTGCCAGCAGCCCCCGCTCCTACGAGCAGTACTTC.

The rearrangement uses TRBV2 and TRBJ2-7; no clear D. The CDR3 is 14 residues long. Per the germline V gene, CDR1 is SNHLY and CDR2 is FYNNEI. Trimming took 1 base from V and 4 from J, leaving 11 bases between them. This CDR3 reads CASSEDRPLYEQYF. CDR3 in DNA: TGTGCCAGCAGTGAAGACAGACCACTGTACGAGCAGTACTTC.

The chain employs TRBV27 and TRBJ2-1, with a possible D match to TRBD2 (5 bases). Trimming took off 4 bases at V and 6 bases at J, with 19 bases between the two ends. The CDR3 loop spans 16 amino acids. Germline V gives CDR1 MNHEY, CDR2 SMNVEV (reference sequence). CDR3 bases: TGTGCCAGCAGTTCAGGACTCGCTAGGTTGATCAATGAGCAGTTCTTC. Its translation: CASSSGLARLINEQFF.

V and J are TRBV5-4 and TRBJ2-7; TRBD2 is a possible D gene (6 bases). Germline assignment: CDR1 SGHNT and CDR2 YYREEE (reference sequence). The ends were cut back, 3 bases at V and 3 bases at J, with 16 bases in the middle. The CDR3 sequence is 15 residues long. The CDR3 nucleotides are TGTGCCAGCAGCTGGGGGGTCGGGGAAAGCTACGAGCAGTACTTC. This encodes CASSWGVGESYEQYF.

The V call is TRBV30, the J call TRBJ2-6, with D possibly TRBD1 on 5 matching bases. Trimming shortened V by 0 bases and J by 4 bases, and 13 bases separated the two germline ends. Germline lookup yields CDR1 GTSNPN and CDR2 SVGIG (reference sequence). The length of the CDR3 is 16 residues. The CDR3 loop is CAWSVGASTGANVLTF. In DNA, the CDR3 is TGTGCCTGGAGTGTAGGGGCCTCCACGGGGGCCAACGTCCTGACTTTC.

The V call is TRBV9, the J call TRBJ1-1; D is unclear. The V end lost 4 bases, the J end lost 6 bases, and 16 bases lay between the germline ends. CDR1 SGDLS and CDR2 YYNGEE come from the germline V gene. The CDR3 loop spans 14 amino acids. In DNA, the CDR3 is TGTGCCAGCAGCTCCCTCGGGAAGCGGTCTGAAGCTTTCTTT. Residues: CASSSLGKRSEAFF. Based on the CDR3 plus reference TRBV9 and TRBJ1-1, the full variable domain is DSGVTQTPKHLITATGQRVTLRCSPRSGDLSVYWYQQSLDQGLQFLIQYYNGEERAKGNILERFSAQQFPDLHSELNLSSLELGDSALYFCASSSLGKRSEAFFGQGTRLTVV.

The J gene is TRBJ2-7, the V gene TRBV9; 14 positions agree with TRBD2. The J segment lost 2 bases and the V segment lost 1 base, leaving 20 bases of the junction unmatched. This CDR3 region has 22 residues. In germline, CDR1 is SGDLS, CDR2 YYNGEE. The CDR3 DNA follows: TGTGCCAGCAGCGTAACCTCACAAACCGGGACTAGCGGGAGAGTAAGAACCTACGAGCAGTACTTC. It codes for CASSVTSQTGTSGRVRTYEQYF. Combining the CDR3 with reference TRBV9 and TRBJ2-7 gives the whole variable domain DSGVTQTPKHLITATGQRVTLRCSPRSGDLSVYWYQQSLDQGLQFLIQYYNGEERAKGNILERFSAQQFPDLHSELNLSSLELGDSALYFCASSVTSQTGTSGRVRTYEQYFGPGTRLTVT.

As to this clone: Other DNA sequences from this sample encode an identical CDR3 as well. The chain carries TRBV7-9 and TRBJ2-5; weak D call: TRBD1 (6 bases). The germline V gene has CDR1 SEHNR and CDR2 FQNEAQ (reference sequence). The CDR3 length is 14 residues. The ends were cut back, 1 base at V and 1 base at J, with 7 bases in the middle. This CDR3 is CASSLVGAQETQYF. The CDR3 nucleotides are TGTGCCAGCAGCTTAGTGGGGGCCCAAGAGACCCAGTACTTC.

This clone has only a few counts. The chain recombines TRBV21-1 with TRBJ1-2; TRBD1, the table's D call, was not compared with the DNA. TRBV21-1 is labeled a pseudogene. The CDR3 is 15 residues long. The CDR3, as DNA: TGTGCCAGCAGCCGGACAGGGCCAGCTAACTATGGCTACACCTTC. Protein: CASSRTGPANYGYTF.

V usage is TRBV28 and J usage is TRBJ2-7; D unclear. The CDR3 loop spans 13 amino acids. Trimming took off 5 bases at V and 5 bases at J, with 13 bases between the two ends. The V gene's germline CDR1 is MDHEN and CDR2 SYDVKM. The CDR3: CASSPPVINEQYF. The CDR3 DNA follows: TGTGCCAGCAGTCCGCCAGTGATCAACGAGCAGTACTTC. The variable domain in full, completed from reference TRBV28 and TRBJ2-7, reads DVKVTQSSRYLVKRTGEKVFLECVQDMDHENMFWYRQDPGLGLRLIYFSYDVKMKEKGDIPEGYSVSREKKERFSLILESASTNQTSMYLCASSPPVINEQYFGPGTRLTVT.